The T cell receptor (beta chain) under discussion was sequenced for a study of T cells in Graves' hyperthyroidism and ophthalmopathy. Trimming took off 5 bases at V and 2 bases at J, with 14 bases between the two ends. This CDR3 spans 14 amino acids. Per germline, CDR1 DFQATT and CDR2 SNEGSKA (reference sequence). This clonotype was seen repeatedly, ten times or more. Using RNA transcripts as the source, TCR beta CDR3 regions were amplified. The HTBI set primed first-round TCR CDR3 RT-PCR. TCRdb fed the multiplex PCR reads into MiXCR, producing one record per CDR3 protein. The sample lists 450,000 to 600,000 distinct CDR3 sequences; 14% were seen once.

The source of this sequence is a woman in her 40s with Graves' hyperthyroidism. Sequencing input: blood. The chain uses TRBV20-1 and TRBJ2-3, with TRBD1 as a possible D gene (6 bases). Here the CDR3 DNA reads TGCAGTGCTCCCTCAGGGGAGTTCACAGATACGCAGTATTTT. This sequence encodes CSAPSGEFTDTQYF.